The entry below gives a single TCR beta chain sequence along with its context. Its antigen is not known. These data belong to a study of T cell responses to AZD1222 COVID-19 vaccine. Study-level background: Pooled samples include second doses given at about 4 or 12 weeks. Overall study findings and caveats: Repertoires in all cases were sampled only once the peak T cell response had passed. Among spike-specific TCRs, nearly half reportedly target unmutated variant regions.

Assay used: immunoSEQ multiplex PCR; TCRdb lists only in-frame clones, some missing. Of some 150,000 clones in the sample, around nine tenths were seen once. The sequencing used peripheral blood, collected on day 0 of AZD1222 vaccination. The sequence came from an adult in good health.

The CDR3: CASSQDNSPLHF. Written as DNA, the CDR3 is TGTGCCAGCAGCCAAGATAATTCACCCCTCCACTTT. This chain connects TRBV13 to TRBJ1-6; D call uncertain. V dropped 5 bases and J dropped 5 bases, with 4 bases sitting between them. Per germline, CDR1 PRHDT and CDR2 FYEKMQ (reference sequence). The CDR3 is 12 residues long.